The 20 T cell receptor beta chains listed next were all sequenced from one sample in a study of shared T cell receptors in the human thymus. The method was immunoSEQ multiplex PCR; TCRdb's version includes in-frame clones alone and lacks a portion of them. The table lists hundreds of thousands of clones, over 75% of them singletons. In addition, the sample was reused for a study of human thymus T cells.

The sequencing sample was made of thymocytes. The receptors here all came from a boy under two years old with a congenital heart defect.

V and J are TRBV7-3 and TRBJ2-7; tentative D call: TRBD1 (6 bases). V was cut by 5 bases and J by 2 bases, with 10 bases left in between. Germline V gene sequence: CDR1 SGHTA, CDR2 FQGTGA. The CDR3 has 13 amino acids. The CDR3 loop reads CASSAYRAYEQYF. Here the CDR3 DNA reads TGTGCCAGCAGCGCATACAGGGCCTACGAGCAGTACTTC.

The genes are TRBV6-1 and TRBJ2-7, with 8 bases fitting TRBD1. Unmatched junction bases numbered 4, after V lost 0 bases and J lost 6 bases. The CDR3 totals 14 residues. Per germline, CDR1 MNHNS and CDR2 SASEGT. The CDR3 nucleotides are TGTGCCAGCAGTGAAGCCTGGACAGGGTCCGAGCAGTACTTC. Amino acid sequence: CASSEAWTGSEQYF.

The chain joins TRBV7-2 to TRBJ2-5; 8 bases align to TRBD1. The germline CDR1 and CDR2 sequences are SGHTA and FQGNSA. Germline trimming cut 3 bases from V and 2 bases from J; bases unmatched to any gene: 5. The CDR3 extends over 15 amino acids. The CDR3 DNA reads TGTGCCAGCAGCTTCCCGGGACAGGTACAAGAGACCCAGTACTTC. Protein: CASSFPGQVQETQYF. Full variable domain (rest looked up from reference TRBV7-2 and TRBJ2-5): GAGVSQSPSNKVTEKGKDVELRCDPISGHTALYWYRQSLGQGLEFLIYFQGNSAPDKSGLPSDRFSAERTGGSVSTLTIQRTQQEDSAVYLCASSFPGQVQETQYFGPGTRLLVL.

The gene calls are TRBV12-5 and TRBJ1-5; D is unclear. Between the trimmed V and J ends, which lost 4 bases and 6 bases, there was a span of 7 bases. CDR1 LGHNT and CDR2 FRNRAP come from the germline V gene. The CDR3 runs to 12 residues. DNA of the CDR3: TGTGCTAGTGGTTCGGAGCGTCAGCCCCAGCATTTT. Translation: CASGSERQPQHF. The full variable domain, its missing parts supplied by reference TRBV12-5 and TRBJ1-5, is DARVTQTPRHKVTEMGQEVTMRCQPILGHNTVFWYRQTMMQGLELLAYFRNRAPLDDSGMPKDRFSAEMPDATLATLKIQPSEPRDSAVYFCASGSERQPQHFGDGTRLSIL.

The V and J genes are TRBV28 and TRBJ2-7; D may be TRBD2 (5 bases). With 5 bases removed from V and 2 bases from J, the gap between germline ends came to 10 bases. This CDR3 spans 13 amino acids. In germline, CDR1 is MDHEN, CDR2 SYDVKM. The CDR3 loop is CASSPHGTYEQYF. The CDR3 DNA is TGTGCCAGCAGTCCCCACGGGACCTACGAGCAGTACTTC.

The chain is built from TRBV19 and TRBJ1-2; D is unresolved. CDR1 is LNHDA and CDR2 is SQIVND in the germline V gene (reference sequence). The CDR3 runs 17 residues. Trimming stripped 5 bases from V and 0 bases from J, with 19 bases between. CDR3 amino acids: CASSRGPSSAPNYGYTF. The CDR3 DNA follows: TGTGCCAGTAGTCGAGGCCCCAGCTCCGCACCTAACTATGGCTACACCTTC.

This sequence joins TRBV4-3 and TRBJ2-7; D is possibly TRBD1 (6 bases). Trimming took off 4 bases at V and 4 bases at J, with 29 bases between the two ends. CDR3 length: 19 amino acids. Germline V gene sequence: CDR1 LGHNA, CDR2 YSLEER. CDR3 nucleotides: TGCGCCAGCAGCCTGAAGCCCCGGGACAACGGGACGGCGAGTTACGAGCAGTACTTC. Translated, it gives CASSLKPRDNGTASYEQYF.

This chain joins TRBV27 and TRBJ1-2; D call uncertain. V lost 4 bases, J lost 7 bases, and 19 bases lay in between. This CDR3 spans 15 amino acids. Per germline, CDR1 MNHEY and CDR2 SMNVEV (reference sequence). CDR3 loop: CASSSLDTSHFGYTF. CDR3 nucleotide sequence: TGTGCCAGCAGTTCCCTTGACACGAGCCACTTTGGCTACACCTTC.

The J gene is TRBJ1-2, the V gene TRBV5-1; TRBD1 aligns across 10 bases. V shed 0 bases and J 6 bases; nucleotides not matched to a gene: 8. The CDR3 runs 16 residues. Germline CDR1 SGHRS, CDR2 YFSETQ. CDR3 nucleotide sequence: TGCGCCAGCAGCTTGGGGACAGACAGGGGGCAAGATGGCTACACCTTC. Protein product: CASSLGTDRGQDGYTF.

The count of this clone is one. The rearrangement links TRBV19 to TRBJ1-1; D is possibly TRBD1 (5 bases). Germline V gives CDR1 LNHDA, CDR2 SQIVND (reference sequence). V was shortened by 2 bases and J by 0 bases, with 13 bases between the two germline ends. This CDR3 region has 16 residues. The CDR3 sequence: CASSITGHPMNTEAFF. CDR3 coding DNA: TGTGCCAGTAGTATAACCGGACATCCCATGAACACTGAAGCTTTCTTT.

The sample holds one count of this clone. V and J are TRBV23-1 and TRBJ2-7, with a tentative D call TRBD1 (5 bases). TRBV23-1 is designated an ORF whose function remains uncertain. The V end was cut by 1 base, the J end by 0 bases, with 16 bases between. The CDR3 loop spans 17 amino acids. In DNA form, the CDR3 reads TGCGCCAGCAGTCAATTCGCCAGGGCCCCGCTCTCCTACGAGCAGTACTTC. Its protein product is CASSQFARAPLSYEQYF.

The chain carries TRBV27 and TRBJ1-1, with a tentative D call TRBD1 (6 bases). Germline values: CDR1 MNHEY, CDR2 SMNVEV (reference sequence). The CDR3 consists of 14 residues. Trimming stripped 4 bases from V and 3 bases from J, with 12 bases between. The CDR3 region has the DNA TGTGCCAGCAGTTACAGGGTGTCGCACACTGAAGCTTTCTTT. Translation: CASSYRVSHTEAFF.

The chain couples TRBV15 to TRBJ1-4, with D possibly matching TRBD1 (5 bases). Trimming shortened V by 3 bases and J by 7 bases, and 15 bases separated the two germline ends. The CDR3 runs 15 residues. The germline V gene encodes CDR1 LNHNV and CDR2 YYDKDF (reference sequence). CDR3 DNA: TGTGCCACCAGCAGGGAGGGAGGGGCGGTTGAAAAACTGTTTTTT. Protein product: CATSREGGAVEKLFF.

Details on this clone: This sample also contains other DNA sequences that code for the same CDR3. The chain employs TRBV7-8 and TRBJ2-7, with 8 bases identical to TRBD1. Germline V gene lookup returns CDR1 SGHVS and CDR2 FQNEAQ. This CDR3 is 13 amino acids long. The V and J ends lost 1 base and 4 bases, in that order; junction bases with no gene match: 0. The CDR3 DNA follows: TGTGCCAGCAGCTTAGACAGGGGGTACGAGCAGTACTTC. This encodes CASSLDRGYEQYF.

The genes are TRBV6-5 and TRBJ2-7, with a possible D match to TRBD2 (6 bases). The CDR3 covers 15 residues. CDR1 and CDR2 (germline): MNHEY, SVGAGI. V was clipped by 6 bases and J by 3 bases, with 18 bases between them. Here the CDR3 reads CASRDFRDLGYEQYF. DNA of the CDR3: TGTGCCAGCAGGGACTTCCGGGACTTGGGCTACGAGCAGTACTTC.

CDR3 sequence (DNA): TGTGCCAGCAGCTTGTTAGCGGGGCGAGGCTCCTACAATGAGCAGTTCTTC. Amino acids: CASSLLAGRGSYNEQFF. J is TRBJ2-1 and V is TRBV5-8, with 8 bases aligning to TRBD2. This CDR3 spans 17 amino acids. Trimming took 1 base from V and 0 from J; bases not matched to a gene: 6. CDR1 is SGHTS and CDR2 is YDEGEE in the germline V gene.

The V call is TRBV10-3, the J call TRBJ2-7; TRBD2 agrees at 8 bases. The length of the CDR3 is 12 residues. CDR1 and CDR2 (germline): ENHRY, SYGVKD. The CDR3 DNA follows: TGTGCTAGCACGGGACTAGCCTACGAGCAGTACTTC. Amino acid sequence: CASTGLAYEQYF.

The chain uses TRBV6-5 and TRBJ1-1, with D maybe TRBD1 (6 bases). The CDR3 consists of 14 residues. Germline V gene sequence: CDR1 MNHEY, CDR2 SVGAGI. The V end lost 7 bases, the J end lost 3 bases, and 15 bases lay between the germline ends. The CDR3 bases are TGTGCCAGCATGGTGAACAGGGCGGACACTGAAGCTTTCTTT. It is translated as CASMVNRADTEAFF.

The chain recombines TRBV4-1 with TRBJ2-1, with 9 bases lining up with TRBD2. This CDR3 is built from 15 residues. Germline CDR1 is MGHRA and CDR2 is YSYEKL. V shed 1 base, J shed 6 bases, and the junction held 4 bases outside the gene matches. The CDR3 region has the DNA TGCGCCAGCAGCCAAGGTCTTAGCGGGAGCAATGAGCAGTTCTTC. Translation: CASSQGLSGSNEQFF.

The chain joins TRBV29-1 to TRBJ2-7; 11 nucleotides line up with TRBD2. The CDR3 totals 14 residues. Germline CDR1 is SQVTM and CDR2 is ANQGSEA. J was trimmed by 5 bases and V by 6 bases; bases with no gene match: 9. CDR3 nucleotide sequence: TGCAGCGTGATGGGACTAGCGGCGAAGGACGAGCAGTACTTC. Its protein is CSVMGLAAKDEQYF.